Below, 31 T cell receptor beta chains from the same sample are listed, as sequenced in a study of blood T cell repertoires in COVID-19. The data were produced by immunoSEQ multiplex PCR, yet TCRdb's version contains in-frame clones alone and is incomplete. The sample shows about 230,000 clones, approximately 88% of them seen only once. The sequencing input was peripheral blood. The origin of the receptors is a man aged 40-50 years with acute or convalescent COVID-19.

The V and J genes are TRBV24-1 and TRBJ2-5; D unclear. The CDR3 runs to 13 residues. The V and J ends lost 9 bases and 3 bases respectively, with 13 bases between them. Germline V gene data show CDR1 as KGHDR and CDR2 as SFDVKD. CDR3 bases: TGTGCCACCGGAGACGGCGAGGAAGAGACCCAGTACTTC. Its translation is CATGDGEEETQYF.

DNA of the CDR3: TGTGCCAGCAGTTACCGGGAGGGTCAGCCCCAGCATTTT. This encodes CASSYREGQPQHF. The chain carries TRBV6-6 and TRBJ1-5, with D hard to call. Trimming pared 2 bases from V and 6 bases from J, leaving 8 bases between. CDR1 and CDR2 from the germline V gene are MNHNY and SVGAGI (reference sequence). The CDR3 contains 13 residues.

In this sample, this clone turned up once. The chain is built from TRBV3-1 (or the pseudogene TRBV3-2) and TRBJ2-5, with TRBD1 matching 11 bases. CDR3 length: 16 residues. V dropped 3 bases and J dropped 5; count of bases not matched to a gene: 8. Germline V CDR1 and CDR2: LGHDT, YNNKEL (reference sequence). Here the CDR3 DNA reads TGTGCCAGCAGCCATATCGGACAGGGGGCGGGGGAGACCCAGTACTTC. This encodes CASSHIGQGAGETQYF.

The CDR3 sequence is CASSEPGQADPTSGNTIYF. The CDR3 coding sequence is TGTGCCAGCAGTGAACCGGGACAGGCCGACCCCACCTCTGGAAACACCATATATTTT. The chain has TRBV6-1 and TRBJ1-3; 8 bases match TRBD1. The CDR3 loop spans 19 amino acids. The J segment lost 0 bases and the V segment lost 2 bases, leaving 12 bases of the junction unmatched. In germline, CDR1 is MNHNS, CDR2 SASEGT.

The rearrangement uses TRBV5-4 and TRBJ1-4, with D possibly matching TRBD1 (6 bases). CDR1 and CDR2 from the germline V gene are SGHNT and YYREEE (reference sequence). CDR3 size: 14 residues. The V gene lost 0 bases and the J gene lost 6 bases, with 9 bases spanning the gap. The CDR3 DNA sequence: TGTGCCAGCAGCTTGGAGCCAGGGGATGAAAAACTGTTTTTT. Its protein is CASSLEPGDEKLFF.

On this clone itself: Other DNA sequences in the sample encode the same CDR3. This chain connects TRBV19 to TRBJ1-3, with D possibly being TRBD1 (6 bases). Trimming cost V 5 bases and J 2 bases, with 10 bases left between them. Germline CDR1 reads LNHDA; CDR2 reads SQIVND (reference sequence). This CDR3 is built from 14 residues. Here the CDR3 DNA reads TGTGCCAGTAGTCAACAGGGAACTGGAAACACCATATATTTT. It specifies CASSQQGTGNTIYF.

V gene TRBV21-1 combines with J gene TRBJ1-5. TRBV21-1 is described as a pseudogene. CDR3 length: 15 amino acids. The CDR3 nucleotides are TGTGCCAGCACCAGGGCGGGGGGTTGCAATCAGCCCCAGCATTTT. Translation: CASTRAGGCNQPQHF.

The chain couples TRBV5-5 to TRBJ1-2; D possibly corresponds to TRBD1 (6 bases). This CDR3 spans 14 amino acids. The V gene lost 0 bases and the J gene lost 7 bases, with 13 bases spanning the gap. Looked up from germline, CDR1 is SGHKS and CDR2 is YYEKEE (reference sequence). In nucleotides, the CDR3 is TGTGCCAGCAGCTTGGACAGGGATCGGCTTGGCTACACCTTC. Translated: CASSLDRDRLGYTF. Full variable domain (missing parts from reference TRBV5-5 and TRBJ1-2): DAGVTQSPTHLIKTRGQQVTLRCSPISGHKSVSWYQQVLGQGPQFIFQYYEKEERGRGNFPDRFSARQFPNYSSELNVNALLLGDSALYLCASSLDRDRLGYTFGSGTRLTVV.

The chain couples TRBV6-1 to TRBJ2-3; 7 bases align to TRBD2. The trim removed 2 bases at V and 5 bases at J, leaving 10 bases unmatched. The CDR3 covers 16 residues. Germline CDR1 and CDR2: MNHNS and SASEGT. The DNA of the CDR3 is TGTGCCAGCAGTGAAACGGGGGGAGGGCTAGTAGATACGCAGTATTTT. This encodes CASSETGGGLVDTQYF.

This chain uses TRBV10-3 with TRBJ1-2; maybe TRBD1 (6 bases). The V end lost 2 bases, the J end lost 7 bases, and 11 bases lay between the germline ends. The CDR3 is made up of 13 amino acids. In germline, CDR1 is ENHRY, CDR2 SYGVKD. The CDR3 DNA sequence: TGTGCCATCAGTGAGACGTGGGACACTGGCTACACCTTC. Amino acids: CAISETWDTGYTF.

The chain is built from TRBV7-9 and TRBJ1-4, with 12 bases that match TRBD1. CDR1 and CDR2 (germline): SEHNR, FQNEAQ (reference sequence). V trimming: 5 bases; J trimming: 4 bases; junction bases outside the gene matches: 5. The CDR3 loop spans 16 amino acids. CDR3: CASSPGTGGRNEKLFF. The DNA of the CDR3 is TGTGCCAGCAGCCCCGGGACAGGGGGCCGTAATGAAAAACTGTTTTTT.

This clone was seen once. The chain has TRBV7-3 and TRBJ1-1, with 11 bases aligning to TRBD1. This CDR3 has 15 amino acids. The junction had 6 bases not matched to a gene; V was cut back by 5 bases and J by 4 bases. Germline loops: CDR1 SGHTA, CDR2 FQGTGA. The CDR3 nucleotides read TGTGCCAGCAGCCCCACCGGGACAGGGGGCACTGAAGCTTTCTTT. Translating gives CASSPTGTGGTEAFF.

The gene calls are TRBV10-3 and TRBJ1-6; D perhaps matches TRBD1 (5 bases). CDR1 is ENHRY, CDR2 SYGVKD, per germline. The CDR3 has 14 residues. Trimming stripped 10 bases from V and 9 bases from J, with 19 bases between. The CDR3 protein is CATGGSAASSPLHF. The DNA of the CDR3 is TGTGCCACCGGGGGGTCGGCGGCGAGTTCACCCCTCCACTTT.

The V gene is TRBV18, the J gene TRBJ1-1, with D possibly matching TRBD1 (6 bases). This CDR3 region has 16 residues. Germline V lookup: CDR1 KGHSH, CDR2 LQKENI. The V end was cut by 3 bases, the J end by 4 bases, with 18 bases between. The CDR3 nucleotides read TGTGCCAGCTCACCGTACCCCCAGGGGTCGAGCACTGAAGCTTTCTTT. Translating gives CASSPYPQGSSTEAFF.

The V and J genes are TRBV11-2 and TRBJ2-1; the D gene is possibly TRBD1 (6 bases). Between the trimmed V and J ends, which lost 5 bases and 4 bases, there was a span of 9 bases. Germline V lookup: CDR1 SGHAT, CDR2 FQNNGV. This CDR3 is 13 amino acids long. Here the CDR3 reads CASSTDRYNEQFF. The CDR3, as DNA: TGTGCCAGCAGCACTGACAGGTACAATGAGCAGTTCTTC.

In this sample, this clone turned up once. The chain combines TRBV7-2 with TRBJ2-7; TRBD2 matches at 11 bases. The CDR3 totals 15 residues. Germline lookup yields CDR1 SGHTA and CDR2 FQGNSA. J lost 5 bases, V lost 2 bases, and 5 bases had no gene match. CDR3 amino acids: CASSLSASGRNEQYF. For the CDR3, the DNA is TGTGCCAGCAGCTTATCGGCTAGCGGGAGGAACGAGCAGTACTTC.

V usage is TRBV15 and J usage is TRBJ2-7; maybe TRBD2 (6 bases). Trimming removed 0 bases from V and 4 bases from J, with 13 bases in between. From germline, CDR1 is LNHNV and CDR2 YYDKDF (reference sequence). The CDR3 is 15 residues long. CDR3 residues: CATSRDPGRGYEQYF. The CDR3 DNA sequence: TGTGCCACCAGCAGAGATCCGGGACGGGGGTACGAGCAGTACTTC.

The chain recombines TRBV7-3 with TRBJ2-3; 9 bases are a match to TRBD2. The CDR3 is 16 amino acids. Trimming cost V 5 bases and J 1 base; bases outside gene matches: 7. Germline values: CDR1 SGHTA, CDR2 FQGTGA. For the CDR3, the DNA is TGTGCCAGCAGCCTCGCCCGGACTAGCGGCACAGATACGCAGTATTTT. It codes for CASSLARTSGTDTQYF.

The V call is TRBV29-1, the J call TRBJ1-2; D possibly corresponds to TRBD1 (6 bases). CDR1 SQVTM and CDR2 ANQGSEA come from the germline V gene. The CDR3 consists of 12 residues. V was shortened by 8 bases and J by 8 bases, with 18 bases between the two germline ends. This CDR3 reads CSIYQTGGGYTF. CDR3 bases: TGCAGCATCTACCAGACAGGAGGCGGCTACACCTTC.

V is TRBV19 and J is TRBJ1-2, with 7 bases that match TRBD1. The CDR3 loop spans 12 amino acids. CDR1 is LNHDA, CDR2 SQIVND, per germline (reference sequence). V lost 7 bases to trimming and J lost 4 bases; unmatched junction nucleotides: 3. The CDR3 sequence is CASTQGVYGYTF. The DNA of the CDR3 is TGTGCCAGTACGCAGGGGGTCTATGGCTACACCTTC.

Only one count was recorded for this clone. The chain recombines TRBV18 with TRBJ1-3; no definite D call. V was clipped by 4 bases and J by 0 bases, with 10 bases between them. Germline loops: CDR1 KGHSH, CDR2 LQKENI. This CDR3 is built from 15 residues. CDR3 coding DNA: TGTGCCAGCTCACGTACAGCCGACTCTGGAAACACCATATATTTT. It codes for CASSRTADSGNTIYF.

This clone was found a few times. The DNA for the CDR3 is TGTGCCAGCAGGAGCGGGAGGGCTGGGGATACGCAGTATTTT. Amino acids: CASRSGRAGDTQYF. The J gene is TRBJ2-3, the V gene TRBV6-6; 10 bases map to TRBD2. The CDR3 is 14 residues long. V dropped 6 bases and J dropped 6; count of bases not matched to a gene: 6. The germline gives CDR1 MNHNY, CDR2 SVGAGI (reference sequence).

This chain uses TRBV9 with TRBJ2-5; D is perhaps TRBD1 (5 bases). The CDR3 consists of 13 residues. V was shortened by 1 base and J by 1 base, with 5 bases between the two germline ends. Germline lookup yields CDR1 SGDLS and CDR2 YYNGEE. CDR3 nucleotide sequence: TGTGCCAGCAGCGTAACAGGCCAAGAGACCCAGTACTTC. Amino acid sequence: CASSVTGQETQYF.

V gene TRBV7-8 combines with J gene TRBJ2-7, with D tentatively TRBD2 (6 bases). Germline V CDR1 and CDR2: SGHVS, FQNEAQ. This CDR3 comprises 15 residues. V lost 1 base and J lost 2, with 12 bases in between. CDR3 sequence (DNA): TGTGCCAGCAGCTTAGTTCCGGGAGTCACCTACGAGCAGTACTTC. This sequence encodes CASSLVPGVTYEQYF.

This clone was recorded once. The CDR3 loop is CASSLGLATDTQYF. CDR3 DNA sequence: TGTGCCAGCAGCCTCGGACTAGCGACAGATACGCAGTATTTT. This chain joins TRBV11-2 and TRBJ2-3, with 9 bases lining up with TRBD2. Per germline, CDR1 SGHAT and CDR2 FQNNGV. The CDR3 covers 14 residues. V was clipped by 5 bases and J by 3 bases; unmatched bases: 3. The full variable domain, with the rest looked up from reference TRBV11-2 and TRBJ2-3, is EAGVAQSPRYKIIEKRQSVAFWCNPISGHATLYWYQQILGQGPKLLIQFQNNGVVDDSQLPKDRFSAERLKGVDSTLKIQPAKLEDSAVYLCASSLGLATDTQYFGPGTRLTVL.

The chain recombines TRBV6-2 or TRBV6-3 with TRBJ2-1; 7 bases fit TRBD1. CDR3 length: 12 amino acids. Germline loops: CDR1 MNHEY, CDR2 SVGEGT. V lost 6 bases and J lost 10; bases outside the gene matches: 6. The CDR3: CASSNTGAEQFF. In nucleotides, the CDR3 is TGTGCCAGCAGCAATACAGGGGCCGAGCAGTTCTTC.

V usage is TRBV4-1 and J usage is TRBJ2-7, with 8 bases identical to TRBD1. The CDR3 totals 15 residues. The germline gives CDR1 MGHRA, CDR2 YSYEKL. After removal of 1 base from V and 4 bases from J, the junction contained 6 bases not matched to a gene. DNA for the CDR3: TGCGCCAGCAGCCAAGCAGGGGGCGACTTTTACGAGCAGTACTTC. Translation gives CASSQAGGDFYEQYF.

The chain employs TRBV5-6 and TRBJ1-6; 9 bases agree with TRBD1. Germline loops: CDR1 SGHDT, CDR2 YYEEEE. The CDR3 is 14 residues long. Unmatched junction bases numbered 6, after V lost 4 bases and J lost 10 bases. The CDR3 reads CASSKGTGRSPLHF. The CDR3 DNA reads as TGTGCCAGCAGCAAAGGGACAGGGAGGTCACCCCTCCACTTT.

J is TRBJ2-7 and V is TRBV5-4; tentative D call: TRBD2 (6 bases). V gave up 4 bases and J gave up 6 bases, with 20 bases separating them. This CDR3 has 15 residues. Germline-derived CDR1 and CDR2 are SGHNT and YYREEE (reference sequence). The CDR3 DNA follows: TGTGCCAGCAGCCCGGAGGGTGGGGACCCGCCCGAGCAGTACTTC. Translation gives CASSPEGGDPPEQYF.

The V call is TRBV10-3, the J call TRBJ2-7, with 7 nucleotides matching TRBD1. The CDR3 extends over 12 amino acids. CDR1 and CDR2 (germline): ENHRY, SYGVKD. V shed 6 bases, J shed 8 bases, and the junction held 7 bases outside the gene matches. DNA for the CDR3: TGTGCCATCAGCGGGGACAGAGGGCAGCAGTACTTC. Translation: CAISGDRGQQYF.

The V call is TRBV19, the J call TRBJ2-2, with TRBD2 matching 8 bases. The CDR3 spans 16 residues. Germline CDR1 LNHDA, CDR2 SQIVND (reference sequence). J was trimmed by 2 bases and V by 3 bases; bases with no gene match: 5. CDR3 DNA sequence: TGTGCCAGTAGTATCACTAGCGGAGGAAACACCGGGGAGCTGTTTTTT. Its protein product is CASSITSGGNTGELFF.